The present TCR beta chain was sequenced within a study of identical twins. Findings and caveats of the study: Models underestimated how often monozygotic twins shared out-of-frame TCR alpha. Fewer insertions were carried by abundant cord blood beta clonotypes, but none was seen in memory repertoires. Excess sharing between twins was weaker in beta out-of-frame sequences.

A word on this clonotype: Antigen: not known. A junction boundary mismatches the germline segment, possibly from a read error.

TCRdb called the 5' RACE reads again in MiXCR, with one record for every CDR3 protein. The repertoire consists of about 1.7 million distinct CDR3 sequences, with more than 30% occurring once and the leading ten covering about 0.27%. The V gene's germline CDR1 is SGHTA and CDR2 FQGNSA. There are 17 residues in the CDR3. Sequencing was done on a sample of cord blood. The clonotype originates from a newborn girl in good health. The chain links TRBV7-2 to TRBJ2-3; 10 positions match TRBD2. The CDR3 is CASGLVLAGLSTDTQYF. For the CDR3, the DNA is TGTGCCAGCGGCTTAGTACTAGCGGGGCTTAGCACAGATACGCAGTATTTT.